These 18 T cell receptor beta chains were all obtained from the same sample, sequenced in a study of Graves' ophthalmopathy and Graves' hyperthyroidism. Transcripts of RNA were the source for amplifying TCR beta CDR3 regions. A first-round RT-PCR used HTBI primers, followed by a second-round multiplex PCR. TCRdb passed the multiplex PCR reads through MiXCR, listing each CDR3 protein once. The table has hundreds of thousands of distinct CDR3 sequences, approximately 21% seen once. The sample was peripheral blood. These receptors came from a woman younger than 35 with stable Graves' hyperthyroidism. Some clones in this sample may be carry-over from other donors' samples.

For this clonotype: A much bigger clone sits one base away, suggesting this may be a read error. V and J are TRBV2 and TRBJ1-5, with 9 bases that match TRBD1. V shed 7 bases and J 4 bases; nucleotides not matched to a gene: 8. The CDR3 sequence is 15 residues long. The V gene's germline CDR1 is SNHLY and CDR2 FYNNEI. CDR3 sequence (DNA): TGTGCCAGCAATCAAGGACAGGGGAGTAATCAGCCCCAGCATTTT. This sequence encodes CASNQGQGSNQPQHF. Supplemented by reference TRBV2 and TRBJ1-5, the full variable domain reads EPEVTQTPSHQVTQMGQEVILRCVPISNHLYFYWYRQILGQKVEFLVSFYNNEISEKSEIFDDQFSVERPDGSNFTLKIRSTKLEDSAMYFCASNQGQGSNQPQHFGDGTRLSIL.

As regards this clonotype: Lacking the conserved final phenylalanine or tryptophan, this CDR3 likely reflects a read error. V is TRBV12-3 or TRBV12-4 and J is TRBJ1-2; 8 positions match TRBD1. The CDR3 is 13 residues long. Germline trimming cut 1 base from V and 8 bases from J; bases unmatched to any gene: 3. This CDR3 reads CASSLGTGQGYTV. Here the CDR3 DNA reads TGTGCCAGCAGTTTAGGGACAGGGCAAGGCTACACCGTC.

In its sample, this clonotype was seen a few times. One end of the junction is discordant with germline, which a read error may explain. The genes are TRBV14 and TRBJ2-2; a possible D gene is TRBD2 (5 bases). The CDR3 spans 17 residues. Germline V gives CDR1 SGHDN, CDR2 FVKESK. The CDR3 sequence is CASSQDSSGPNTGEPFF. The DNA for the CDR3 is TGTGCCAGCAGCCAAGATTCCTCCGGTCCGAACACCGGGGAGCCGTTTTTT.

This clonotype was found many times. The chain joins TRBV28 to TRBJ2-7; D remains ambiguous. In germline, CDR1 is MDHEN, CDR2 SYDVKM. The CDR3 consists of 14 residues. V was shortened by 6 bases and J by 4 bases, with 16 bases between the two germline ends. CDR3 nucleotides: TGTGCCAGCAGGTCGGGCGGCGTTTTGTACGAGCAGTACTTC. This sequence encodes CASRSGGVLYEQYF.

In its sample, this clonotype was seen a few times. The chain is built from TRBV29-1 and TRBJ2-5; 8 bases are shared with TRBD1. Germline CDR1 and CDR2: SQVTM and ANQGSEA. This CDR3 is built from 13 residues. The V segment lost 4 bases and the J segment 2 bases; nucleotides outside the gene matches: 3. DNA of the CDR3: TGCAGCGTTGCCCGGGACAGGCAAGAGACCCAGTACTTC. Amino acids: CSVARDRQETQYF.

This clonotype has ten or more counts. The CDR3: CASSFGRNSGANVLTF. The DNA of the CDR3 is TGTGCCAGCAGCTTTGGCAGAAACTCTGGGGCCAACGTCCTGACTTTC. The rearrangement links TRBV11-2 to TRBJ2-6; D is ambiguous. V was trimmed by 3 bases and J by 0 bases, leaving 9 bases between them. CDR3 length equals 16 residues. The V gene's germline CDR1 is SGHAT and CDR2 FQNNGV.

V and J are TRBV19 and TRBJ2-6, with D perhaps being TRBD1 or TRBD2 (6 bases each). The germline V gene has CDR1 LNHDA and CDR2 SQIVND (reference sequence). Trimming removed 3 bases at V and 2 bases at J, with 14 bases between. The CDR3 runs 17 residues. The CDR3 DNA sequence: TGTGCCAGTAGTATCAGGTCCGGGGGCGCTGGGGCCAACGTCCTGACTTTC. This codes for CASSIRSGGAGANVLTF.

The CDR3 protein is CASSPWGRTNTEAFF. CDR3 bases: TGTGCCAGCAGCCCGTGGGGACGGACGAACACTGAAGCTTTCTTT. The rearrangement links TRBV11-3 to TRBJ1-1; D perhaps matches TRBD1 (5 bases). V lost 5 bases and J 1 base, leaving 14 bases between the germline ends. This CDR3 contains 15 residues. CDR1 is SGHNT and CDR2 is YENEEA in the germline V gene.

This clonotype appeared many times. The genes are TRBV9 and TRBJ1-5; D is undetermined. From germline, CDR1 is SGDLS and CDR2 YYNGEE. The CDR3 is 13 amino acids. V was clipped by 0 bases and J by 4 bases, with 5 bases between them. DNA for the CDR3: TGTGCCAGCAGCGTAGTTGGGAATCAGCCCCAGCATTTT. Encoded protein: CASSVVGNQPQHF. Based on the CDR3 plus reference TRBV9 and TRBJ1-5, the full variable domain is DSGVTQTPKHLITATGQRVTLRCSPRSGDLSVYWYQQSLDQGLQFLIQYYNGEERAKGNILERFSAQQFPDLHSELNLSSLELGDSALYFCASSVVGNQPQHFGDGTRLSIL.

The chain recombines TRBV20-1 with TRBJ2-7; a possible D gene is TRBD1 (6 bases). This CDR3 contains 16 residues. The germline V gene encodes CDR1 DFQATT and CDR2 SNEGSKA (reference sequence). Trimming removed 0 bases from V and 3 bases from J, with 18 bases in between. This CDR3 reads CSARDLRGTHFYEQYF. DNA of the CDR3: TGCAGTGCTAGAGATCTAAGGGGGACCCATTTCTACGAGCAGTACTTC.

The chain employs TRBV12-3 or TRBV12-4 and TRBJ2-7, with 7 bases that match TRBD2. V was pared by 1 base and J by 6 bases, with 6 bases of the junction left unmatched. The CDR3 runs to 14 residues. This chain's CDR3 is CASSLGSGTLEQYF. In nucleotides, the CDR3 is TGTGCCAGCAGTTTAGGCAGCGGGACTCTCGAGCAGTACTTC.

In its sample, this clonotype was seen many times. The J gene is TRBJ2-2, the V gene TRBV6-5, with 10 bases identical to TRBD2. Trimming removed 3 bases from V and 8 bases from J; junction bases left unmatched: 3. CDR3 length: 14 amino acids. Germline assignment: CDR1 MNHEY and CDR2 SVGAGI. The CDR3 spells CASSYGLAAGELFF. The CDR3 nucleotides are TGTGCCAGCAGTTATGGACTAGCGGCTGGGGAGCTGTTTTTT.

This clonotype came up many times. This rearrangement joins TRBV30 to TRBJ1-1, with D possibly matching TRBD1 (6 bases). The CDR3 has 13 amino acids. Per the germline V gene, CDR1 is GTSNPN and CDR2 is SVGIG (reference sequence). The V end lost 5 bases, the J end lost 6 bases, and 16 bases lay between the germline ends. The CDR3 DNA follows: TGTGCCTGGGATACCACAGGGAATTCTGAAGCTTTCTTT. Translating it yields CAWDTTGNSEAFF. Full variable domain (rest looked up from reference TRBV30 and TRBJ1-1): SQTIHQWPATLVQPVGSPLSLECTVEGTSNPNLYWYRQAAGRGLQLLFYSVGIGQISSEVPQNLSASRPQDRQFILSSKKLLLSDSGFYLCAWDTTGNSEAFFGQGTRLTVV.

J is TRBJ2-7 and V is TRBV28; TRBD2 aligns across 7 bases. The CDR3 runs 16 residues. The V gene's germline CDR1 is MDHEN and CDR2 SYDVKM. The V and J ends lost 4 bases and 0 bases, in that order; junction bases with no gene match: 9. In nucleotides, the CDR3 is TGTGCCAGCAGTTCGCCGCGGGGGACCCTCTCCTACGAGCAGTACTTC. This sequence encodes CASSSPRGTLSYEQYF. Looking up the rest from reference TRBV28 and TRBJ2-7 gives the full variable domain: DVKVTQSSRYLVKRTGEKVFLECVQDMDHENMFWYRQDPGLGLRLIYFSYDVKMKEKGDIPEGYSVSREKKERFSLILESASTNQTSMYLCASSSPRGTLSYEQYFGPGTRLTVT.

This clonotype was seen at least ten times. This chain connects TRBV28 to TRBJ2-7; D is uncertain. V lost 10 bases, J lost 4 bases, and 14 bases lay in between. CDR3 length equals 12 residues. CDR1 and CDR2 (germline): MDHEN, SYDVKM. CDR3 nucleotides: TGTGCCACCGGACCCAATCCGTACGAGCAGTACTTC. It encodes CATGPNPYEQYF.

This clonotype was detected a few times. The chain uses TRBV5-1 and TRBJ1-1; a possible D gene is TRBD1 (5 bases). Germline V gives CDR1 SGHRS, CDR2 YFSETQ. V lost 4 bases to trimming and J lost 4 bases, with 17 bases between them. The CDR3 loop spans 15 amino acids. The CDR3 reads CASSALQARGTEAFF. In DNA, the CDR3 is TGCGCCAGCAGCGCCCTACAGGCGAGGGGCACTGAAGCTTTCTTT.

The V gene is TRBV12-3 or TRBV12-4, the J gene TRBJ1-2; the match to TRBD1 covers 9 bases. This CDR3 contains 17 residues. V lost 2 bases and J lost 2; bases outside the gene matches: 9. In DNA form, the CDR3 reads TGTGCCAGCAGTTTATTGGGACAGGGACACCCCAACTATGGCTACACCTTC. This translates into CASSLLGQGHPNYGYTF.

This clonotype showed up many times. The rearrangement joins TRBV6-5 to TRBJ2-7, with D tentatively TRBD1 (6 bases). Per the germline V gene, CDR1 is MNHEY and CDR2 is SVGAGI. The CDR3 is 14 residues long. Trimming pared 6 bases from V and 2 bases from J, leaving 14 bases between. The CDR3 DNA follows: TGTGCCAGCAGCCCCGCCGGGACAACCTACGAGCAGTACTTC. This encodes CASSPAGTTYEQYF.